This T cell receptor (beta chain) was obtained from a study of cytotoxic CD8 clonotypes in ibrutinib-treated CLL. The planned depth of sequencing spanned 1 in 200,000 to 1 in 1 million T cells. Sequenced by immunoSEQ multiplex PCR; TCRdb stores in-frame clones only, minus some. The profile shows approximately 140,000 clones, approximately 90% of them singletons. V gave up 3 bases and J gave up 5 bases, with 14 bases separating them. Germline V gene data show CDR1 as SQVTM and CDR2 as ANQGSEA. The CDR3 runs to 14 residues. V usage is TRBV29-1 and J usage is TRBJ2-1; perhaps TRBD2 as D (6 bases). The clonotype comes from a human donor with chronic lymphocytic leukemia. The sample here was PBMCs, taken after 12 months of ibrutinib treatment. The CDR3 spells CSVDPRGIHNEQFF. The CDR3 coding sequence is TGCAGCGTTGACCCACGGGGGATCCACAATGAGCAGTTCTTC.